This T cell receptor beta chain was captured by sequencing in a study of T cell changes during pregnancy in multiple sclerosis. Some clones are missing from TCRdb's copy, which holds only in-frame ones; the method was immunoSEQ multiplex PCR. The sample holds 25,000 to 30,000 clones; about 92% are singletons and the top ten take 4.5% to 6.5%. V was clipped by 6 bases and J by 3 bases; unmatched bases: 4. This CDR3 spans 13 amino acids. CDR1 and CDR2 (germline): MGHRA, YSYEKL. The rearrangement uses TRBV4-1 and TRBJ1-2; 7 bases map to TRBD1. The receptor was isolated from a female donor with multiple sclerosis, enrolled in a pregnancy study. The sequences come from CD8+ T cells from peripheral blood mononuclear cells, collected before pregnancy. The CDR3 loop is CASRSTGHYGYTF. CDR3 nucleotides: TGCGCCAGCAGGTCGACAGGGCACTATGGCTACACCTTC.